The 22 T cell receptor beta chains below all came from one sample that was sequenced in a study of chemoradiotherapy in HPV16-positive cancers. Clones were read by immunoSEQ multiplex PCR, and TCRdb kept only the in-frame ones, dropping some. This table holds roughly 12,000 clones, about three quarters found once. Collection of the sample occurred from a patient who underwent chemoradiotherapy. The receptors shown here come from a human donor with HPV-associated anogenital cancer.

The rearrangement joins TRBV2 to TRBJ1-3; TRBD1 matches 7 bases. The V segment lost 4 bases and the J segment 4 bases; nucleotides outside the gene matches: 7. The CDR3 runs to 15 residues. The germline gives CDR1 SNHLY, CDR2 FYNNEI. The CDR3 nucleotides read TGTGCCAGCAGTGCCAGACAGGGTTCCGGAAACACCATATATTTT. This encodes CASSARQGSGNTIYF.

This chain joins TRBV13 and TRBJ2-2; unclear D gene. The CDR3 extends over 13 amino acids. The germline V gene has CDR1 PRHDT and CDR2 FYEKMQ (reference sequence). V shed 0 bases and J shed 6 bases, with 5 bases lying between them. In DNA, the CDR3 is TGTGCCAGCAGCTTAGGCTTCCCCGGGGAGCTGTTTTTT. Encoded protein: CASSLGFPGELFF.

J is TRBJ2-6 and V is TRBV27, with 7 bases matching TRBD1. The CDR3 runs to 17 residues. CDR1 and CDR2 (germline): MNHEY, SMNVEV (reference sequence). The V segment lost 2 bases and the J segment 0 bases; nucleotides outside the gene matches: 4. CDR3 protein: CASSLLQGSSGANVLTF. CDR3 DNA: TGTGCCAGCAGTTTACTACAGGGGTCCTCTGGGGCCAACGTCCTGACTTTC.

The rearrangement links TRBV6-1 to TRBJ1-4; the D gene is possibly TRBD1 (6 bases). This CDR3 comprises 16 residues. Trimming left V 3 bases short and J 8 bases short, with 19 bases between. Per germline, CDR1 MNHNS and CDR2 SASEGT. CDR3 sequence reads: CASSDIRGRGEEKLFF. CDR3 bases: TGTGCCAGCAGTGATATCCGGGGGCGAGGGGAGGAAAAACTGTTTTTT.

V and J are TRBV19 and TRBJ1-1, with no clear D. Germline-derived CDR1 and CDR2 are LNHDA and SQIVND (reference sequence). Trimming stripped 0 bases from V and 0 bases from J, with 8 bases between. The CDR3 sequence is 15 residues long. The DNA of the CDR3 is TGTGCCAGTAGTATAGAGATCGGGGTGAACACTGAAGCTTTCTTT. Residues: CASSIEIGVNTEAFF.

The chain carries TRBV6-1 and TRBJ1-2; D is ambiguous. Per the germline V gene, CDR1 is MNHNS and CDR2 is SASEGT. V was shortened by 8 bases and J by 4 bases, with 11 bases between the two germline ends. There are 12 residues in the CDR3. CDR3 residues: CASRRVGYGYTF. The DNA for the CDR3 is TGTGCCAGCCGCCGCGTGGGCTATGGCTACACCTTC.

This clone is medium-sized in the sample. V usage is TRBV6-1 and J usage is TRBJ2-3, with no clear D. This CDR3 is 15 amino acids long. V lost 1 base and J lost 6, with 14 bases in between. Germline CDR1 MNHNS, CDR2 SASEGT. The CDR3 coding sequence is TGTGCCAGCAGTGAAGTTCGCGGCGGCAGGGATACGCAGTATTTT. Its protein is CASSEVRGGRDTQYF.

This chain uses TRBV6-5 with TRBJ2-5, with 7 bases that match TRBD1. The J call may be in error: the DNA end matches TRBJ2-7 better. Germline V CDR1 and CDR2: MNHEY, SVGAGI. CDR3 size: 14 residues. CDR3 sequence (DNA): TGTGCCAGCACCAATAGGGACAGAGTCTACGAGCAGTACTTC. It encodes CASTNRDRVYEQYF.

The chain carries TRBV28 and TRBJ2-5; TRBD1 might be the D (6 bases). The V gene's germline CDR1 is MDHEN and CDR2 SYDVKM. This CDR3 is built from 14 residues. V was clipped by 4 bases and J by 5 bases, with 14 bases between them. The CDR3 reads CASSSPQGRETQYF. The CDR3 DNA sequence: TGTGCCAGCAGTTCACCACAGGGACGGGAGACCCAGTACTTC.

CDR3 sequence: CASSLPGRDEQFF. The CDR3 DNA follows: TGTGCCAGCAGTTTACCAGGGCGGGATGAGCAGTTCTTC. V usage is TRBV28 and J usage is TRBJ2-1, with D tentatively TRBD1 or TRBD2 (5 bases each). V lost 2 bases to trimming and J lost 8 bases, with 10 bases between them. Looked up from germline, CDR1 is MDHEN and CDR2 is SYDVKM. The CDR3 totals 13 residues.

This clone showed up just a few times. This chain's CDR3 is CASSPSGGRNQPQHF. The DNA of the CDR3 is TGTGCCAGCAGTCCCTCGGGAGGGCGCAATCAGCCCCAGCATTTT. The J gene is TRBJ1-5, the V gene TRBV28; no clear D. The CDR3 totals 15 residues. Deletions cut 5 bases from V and 2 bases from J, with 13 bases between. Germline-derived CDR1 and CDR2 are MDHEN and SYDVKM.

The CDR3 bases are TGTGCCAGCATTCAGGGGAGCTCCTACAATGAGCAGTTCTTC. Amino acid sequence: CASIQGSSYNEQFF. The chain recombines TRBV2 with TRBJ2-1; D possibly corresponds to TRBD1 (6 bases). Trimming took 7 bases from V and 0 from J, leaving 10 bases between them. Germline CDR1 reads SNHLY; CDR2 reads FYNNEI. The CDR3 spans 14 residues.

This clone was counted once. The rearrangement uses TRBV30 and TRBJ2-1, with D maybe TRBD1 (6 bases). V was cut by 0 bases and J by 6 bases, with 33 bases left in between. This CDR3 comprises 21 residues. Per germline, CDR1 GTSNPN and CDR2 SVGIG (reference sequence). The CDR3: CAWSVNFRDEDLQGWFNEQFF. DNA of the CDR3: TGTGCCTGGAGTGTAAATTTCCGGGACGAGGATTTACAGGGCTGGTTCAATGAGCAGTTCTTC.

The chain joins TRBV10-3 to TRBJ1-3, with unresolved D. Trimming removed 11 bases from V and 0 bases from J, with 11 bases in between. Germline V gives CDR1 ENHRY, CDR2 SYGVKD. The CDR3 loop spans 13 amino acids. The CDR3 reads CASGPSSGNTIYF. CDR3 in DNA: TGTGCCTCAGGACCAAGCTCTGGAAACACCATATATTTT.

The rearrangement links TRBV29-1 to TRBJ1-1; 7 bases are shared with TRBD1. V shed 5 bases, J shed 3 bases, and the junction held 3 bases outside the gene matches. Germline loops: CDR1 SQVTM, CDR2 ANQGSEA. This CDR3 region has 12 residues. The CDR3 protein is CSVSTGHTEAFF. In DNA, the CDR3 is TGCAGCGTTTCGACAGGGCACACTGAAGCTTTCTTT.

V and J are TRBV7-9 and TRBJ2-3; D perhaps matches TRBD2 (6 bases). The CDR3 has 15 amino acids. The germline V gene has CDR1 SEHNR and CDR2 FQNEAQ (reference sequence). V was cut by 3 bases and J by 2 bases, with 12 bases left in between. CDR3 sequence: CASSFGGSPTDTQYF. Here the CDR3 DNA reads TGTGCCAGCAGCTTTGGAGGGTCCCCCACAGATACGCAGTATTTT. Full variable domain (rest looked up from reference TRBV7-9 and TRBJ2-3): DTGVSQNPRHKITKRGQNVTFRCDPISEHNRLYWYRQTLGQGPEFLTYFQNEAQLEKSRLLSDRFSAERPKGSFSTLEIQRTEQGDSAMYLCASSFGGSPTDTQYFGPGTRLTVL.

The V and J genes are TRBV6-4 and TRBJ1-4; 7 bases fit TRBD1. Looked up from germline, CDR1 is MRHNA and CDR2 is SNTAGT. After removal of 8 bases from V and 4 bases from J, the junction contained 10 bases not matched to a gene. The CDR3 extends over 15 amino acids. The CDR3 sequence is CASEPPGQNNEKLFF. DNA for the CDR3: TGTGCCAGCGAACCCCCGGGACAGAATAATGAAAAACTGTTTTTT.

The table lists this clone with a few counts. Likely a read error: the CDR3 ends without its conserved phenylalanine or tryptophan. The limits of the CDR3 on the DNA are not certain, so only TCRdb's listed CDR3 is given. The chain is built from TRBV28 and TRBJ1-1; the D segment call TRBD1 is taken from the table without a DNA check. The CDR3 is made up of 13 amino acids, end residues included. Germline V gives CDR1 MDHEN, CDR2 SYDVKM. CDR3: CASGTGQGAPEFI.

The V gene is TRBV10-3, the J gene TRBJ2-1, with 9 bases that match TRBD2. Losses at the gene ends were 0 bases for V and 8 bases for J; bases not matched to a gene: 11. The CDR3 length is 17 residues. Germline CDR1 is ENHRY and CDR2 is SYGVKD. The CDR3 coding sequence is TGTGCCATCAGTGAGTCGTCTAGCGGGAACCTCCAGGATGAGCAGTTCTTC. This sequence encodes CAISESSSGNLQDEQFF.

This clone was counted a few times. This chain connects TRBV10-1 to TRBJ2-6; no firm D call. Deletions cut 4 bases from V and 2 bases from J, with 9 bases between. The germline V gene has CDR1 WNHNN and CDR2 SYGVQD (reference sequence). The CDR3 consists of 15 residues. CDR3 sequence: CASSGGGPGANVLTF. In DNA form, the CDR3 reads TGCGCCAGCAGTGGTGGTGGACCTGGGGCCAACGTCCTGACTTTC.

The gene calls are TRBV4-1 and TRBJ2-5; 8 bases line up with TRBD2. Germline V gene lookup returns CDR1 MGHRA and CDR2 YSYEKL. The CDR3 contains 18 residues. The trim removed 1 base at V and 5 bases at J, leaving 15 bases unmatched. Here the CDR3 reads CASSQVYRSSGNVETQYF. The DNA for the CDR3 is TGCGCCAGCAGCCAAGTGTATCGGAGTAGCGGGAACGTGGAGACCCAGTACTTC.

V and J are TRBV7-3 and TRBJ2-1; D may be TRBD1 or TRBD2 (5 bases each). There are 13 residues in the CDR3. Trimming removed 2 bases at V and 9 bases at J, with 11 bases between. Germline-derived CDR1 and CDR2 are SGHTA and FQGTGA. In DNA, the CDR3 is TGTGCCAGCAGCTTAGGGGGTAACCCTGAGCAGTTCTTC. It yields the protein CASSLGGNPEQFF.